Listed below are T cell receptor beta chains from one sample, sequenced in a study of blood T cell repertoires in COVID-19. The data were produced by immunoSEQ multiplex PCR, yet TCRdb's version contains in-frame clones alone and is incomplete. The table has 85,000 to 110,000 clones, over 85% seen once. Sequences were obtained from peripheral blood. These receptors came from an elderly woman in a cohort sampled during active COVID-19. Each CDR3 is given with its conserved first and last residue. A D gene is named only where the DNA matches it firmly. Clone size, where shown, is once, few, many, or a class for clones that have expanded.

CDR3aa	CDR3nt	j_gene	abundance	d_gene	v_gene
CAISDKAGESEAFF	TGTGCCATCAGTGATAAGGCAGGGGAGTCTGAAGCTTTCTTT	TRBJ1-1	many	NA	TRBV10-3
CASSDVTGATEAFF	TGTGCCAGCAGTGATGTGACAGGGGCCACTGAAGCTTTCTTT	TRBJ1-1	NA	TRBD1	TRBV25-1
CASGPGANVLTF	TGTGCCAGTGGGCCTGGGGCCAACGTCCTGACTTTC	TRBJ2-6	NA	NA	TRBV19
CASRQGNYGYTF	TGTGCCAGCAGACAGGGTAACTATGGCTACACCTTC	TRBJ1-2	NA	NA	TRBV6-5
CASNLAAGGTYEQYF	TGTGCCAGCAACCTCGCGGCCGGAGGAACCTACGAGCAGTACTTC	TRBJ2-7	NA	NA	TRBV28
CASSFGDSEHYEQYF	TGTGCCAGCAGCTTTGGGGACAGCGAACACTACGAGCAGTACTTC	TRBJ2-7	NA	TRBD1	TRBV7-9
CAISWEGTEAFF	TGTGCCATCAGTTGGGAGGGGACTGAAGCTTTCTTT	TRBJ1-1	NA	NA	TRBV10-3
CASSQDIAGQFF	TGCGCCAGCAGCCAAGATATAGCGGGACAGTTCTTC	TRBJ2-1	NA	TRBD2	TRBV4-1
CASSPRRVDEKLFF	TGTGCCAGCTCACCACGGAGGGTGGATGAAAAACTGTTTTTT	TRBJ1-4	NA	NA	TRBV18
CASSSPGHGDGYTF	TGTGCCAGTAGTAGCCCGGGACACGGCGATGGCTACACCTTC	TRBJ1-2	NA	NA	TRBV19
CASSSTGTSGGYEQYF	TGTGCCAGCAGTTCCACCGGGACTAGCGGGGGGTACGAGCAGTACTTC	TRBJ2-7	once	TRBD2	TRBV27
CASSLTEGNTIYF	TGTGCCAGCAGCTTGACAGAAGGAAACACCATATATTTT	TRBJ1-3	NA	NA	TRBV7-9
CASSQDRRLAGDSGGDEQFF	TGTGCCAGCAGCCAAGATAGGAGGCTAGCGGGAGATAGCGGGGGGGATGAGCAGTTCTTC	TRBJ2-1	NA	TRBD2	TRBV4-2
CASSLQGPGANVLTF	TGTGCCAGTAGTCTACAGGGACCTGGGGCCAACGTCCTGACTTTC	TRBJ2-6	NA	NA	TRBV19
CASSHGDRGLKGYTF	TGTGCCAGCAGCCACGGGGACAGGGGATTAAAGGGCTACACCTTC	TRBJ1-2	once	TRBD1	TRBV3-1/TRBV3-2
CASSLDRAYGYTF	TGCGCCAGCAGCTTGGACAGGGCATATGGCTACACCTTC	TRBJ1-2	few	NA	TRBV5-1
CASSSAGYEQYF	TGCGCCAGCAGCTCAGCAGGCTACGAGCAGTACTTC	TRBJ2-7	NA	NA	TRBV5-1
CASRSLHHRAGTEAFF	TGTGCCAGTAGATCCCTACACCACAGGGCCGGCACTGAAGCTTTCTTT	TRBJ1-1	many	NA	TRBV19
CASSQRMKTQGDTQYF	TGTGCCAGCAGCCAAAGGATGAAGACACAGGGGGATACGCAGTATTTT	TRBJ2-3	NA	TRBD1	TRBV3-1/TRBV3-2
CASSEAPSDRVGVF	TGTGCCAGCAGTGAAGCCCCCTCGGACAGGGTAGGGGTCTTC	TRBJ1-2	NA	TRBD1	TRBV6-1
CASSPRDYSNQPQHF	TGTGCCAGCAGTCCCAGGGATTATAGCAATCAGCCCCAGCATTTT	TRBJ1-5	few	NA	TRBV6-6